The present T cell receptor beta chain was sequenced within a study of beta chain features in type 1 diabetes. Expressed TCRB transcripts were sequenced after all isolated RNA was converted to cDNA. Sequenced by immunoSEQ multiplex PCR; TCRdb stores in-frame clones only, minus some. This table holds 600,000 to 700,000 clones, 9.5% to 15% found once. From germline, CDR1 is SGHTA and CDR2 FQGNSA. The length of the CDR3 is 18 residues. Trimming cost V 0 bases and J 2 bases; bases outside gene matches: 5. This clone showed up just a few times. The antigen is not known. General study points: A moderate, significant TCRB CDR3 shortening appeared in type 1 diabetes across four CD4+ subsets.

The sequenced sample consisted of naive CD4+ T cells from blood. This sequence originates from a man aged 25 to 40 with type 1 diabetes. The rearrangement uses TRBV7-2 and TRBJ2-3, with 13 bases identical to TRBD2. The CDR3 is CASSLARLAGGHTDTQYF. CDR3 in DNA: TGTGCCAGCAGCTTAGCCCGACTAGCGGGGGGCCACACAGATACGCAGTATTTT.